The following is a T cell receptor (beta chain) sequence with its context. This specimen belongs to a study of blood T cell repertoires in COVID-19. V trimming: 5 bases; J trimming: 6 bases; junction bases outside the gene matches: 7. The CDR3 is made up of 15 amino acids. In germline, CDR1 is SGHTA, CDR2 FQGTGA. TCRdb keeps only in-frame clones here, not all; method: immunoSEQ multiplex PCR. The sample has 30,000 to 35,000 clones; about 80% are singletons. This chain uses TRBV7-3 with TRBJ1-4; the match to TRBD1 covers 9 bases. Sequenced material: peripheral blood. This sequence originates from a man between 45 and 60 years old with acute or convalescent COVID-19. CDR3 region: CASSPTGGIHEKLFF. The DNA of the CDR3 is TGTGCCAGCAGCCCAACAGGGGGCATACATGAAAAACTGTTTTTT.